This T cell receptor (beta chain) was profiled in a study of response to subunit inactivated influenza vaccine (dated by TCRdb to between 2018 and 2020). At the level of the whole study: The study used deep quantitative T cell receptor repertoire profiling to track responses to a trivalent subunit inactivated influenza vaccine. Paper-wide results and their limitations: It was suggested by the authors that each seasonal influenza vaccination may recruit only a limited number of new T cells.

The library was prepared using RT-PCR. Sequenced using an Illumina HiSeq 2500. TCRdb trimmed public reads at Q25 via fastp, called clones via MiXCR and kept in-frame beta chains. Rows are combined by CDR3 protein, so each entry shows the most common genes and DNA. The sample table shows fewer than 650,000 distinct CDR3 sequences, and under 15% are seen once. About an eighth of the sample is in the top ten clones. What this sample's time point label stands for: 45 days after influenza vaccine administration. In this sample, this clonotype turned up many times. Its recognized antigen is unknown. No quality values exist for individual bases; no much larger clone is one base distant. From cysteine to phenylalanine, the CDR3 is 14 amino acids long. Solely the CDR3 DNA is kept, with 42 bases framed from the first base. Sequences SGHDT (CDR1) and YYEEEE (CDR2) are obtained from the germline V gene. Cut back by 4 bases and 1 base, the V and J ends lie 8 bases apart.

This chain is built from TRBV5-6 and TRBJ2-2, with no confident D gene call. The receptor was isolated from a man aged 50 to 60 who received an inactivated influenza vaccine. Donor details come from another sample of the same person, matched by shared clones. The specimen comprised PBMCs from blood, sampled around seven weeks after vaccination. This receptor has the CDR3 CASSPYRNTGELFF. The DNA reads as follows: TGTGCCAGCAGCCCTTACAGGAACACCGGGGAGCTGTTTTTT.